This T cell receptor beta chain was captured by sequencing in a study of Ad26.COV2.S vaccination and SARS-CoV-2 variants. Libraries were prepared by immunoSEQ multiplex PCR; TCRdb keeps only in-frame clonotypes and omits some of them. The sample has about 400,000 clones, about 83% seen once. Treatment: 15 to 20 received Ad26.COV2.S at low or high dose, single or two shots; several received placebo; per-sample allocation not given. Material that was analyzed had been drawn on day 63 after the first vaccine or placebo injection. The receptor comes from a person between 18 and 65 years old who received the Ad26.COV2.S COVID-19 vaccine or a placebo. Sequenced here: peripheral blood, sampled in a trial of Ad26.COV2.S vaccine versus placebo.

CDR3 sequence: CASSEAALRNTGELFF. The CDR3, as DNA: TGTGCCAGCAGTGAAGCGGCGCTGCGTAACACCGGGGAGCTGTTTTTT. V is TRBV6-1 and J is TRBJ2-2; D unclear. Trimming shortened V by 0 bases and J by 2 bases, and 10 bases separated the two germline ends. Germline assignment: CDR1 MNHNS and CDR2 SASEGT. This CDR3 comprises 16 residues.